This TCR beta chain stems from a study of patients and donors after allogeneic stem cell transplantation. TCRdb re-called the RT-PCR reads with MiXCR, one entry per CDR3 protein. The data show about 410,000 distinct CDR3 sequences, 16% seen once. The CDR3 has 17 amino acids. Germline V CDR1 and CDR2: SGHTA, FQGNSA. J lost 6 bases, V lost 1 base, and 7 bases had no gene match. This clonotype turned up a few times. V gene TRBV7-2 combines with J gene TRBJ2-2; 11 nucleotides line up with TRBD2. Sequences were obtained from blood, either unsorted or a sorted T cell fraction (not recorded which). The sequence was collected from a human donor who was either an allogeneic HSCT recipient or a stem cell or donor lymphocyte infusion donor (not recorded which). It is not recorded whose cells these are; they may come from a transplant donor. The CDR3 reads CASSLEKLAGEAGELFF. CDR3 nucleotides: TGTGCCAGCAGCTTAGAGAAACTAGCGGGAGAGGCCGGGGAGCTGTTTTTT.